This T cell receptor (beta chain) was captured by sequencing in a study of cytomegalovirus exposure and HLA in healthy donors. General study findings and limits: There were reportedly fewer N-insertions in an Asian-associated ancestry cluster than the approximately 670-donor mean, in a later analysis. The majority of TCR sequences were rare, yet some public TCRs appeared in many donors. In an earlier analysis, most TCR beta V segments were productive about 87% or about 30% of the time.

A note on this clone: The target antigen is unknown.

PCR used 60 Vbeta primers and 13 Jbeta primers. Per the study methods: An analysis that came later counted 80 million or so unique TCR beta chains, around 10 million shared. Sequencing was performed with immunoSEQ multiplex PCR; in TCRdb, only in-frame clones are kept and a portion is missing. V and J calls and clone size are as listed in that table; D and trimming were resolved from the DNA. The sample contains fewer than 150,000 clones, around 69% of which appear only once. Trimming cost V 5 bases and J 0 bases, with 10 bases left between them. The CDR3 covers 14 residues. The V gene's germline CDR1 is LNHDA and CDR2 SQIVND (reference sequence).

This receptor was obtained from a woman in her 40s in good health and CMV-seropositive. The sequencing input was PBMCs. The chain recombines TRBV19 with TRBJ1-1, with a possible D match to TRBD1 (5 bases). CDR3 bases: TGTGCCAGTAGTCCAGAGACAGTGAACACTGAAGCTTTCTTT. It codes for CASSPETVNTEAFF.